This T cell receptor beta chain was sequenced during a study of T cell responses to AZD1222 COVID-19 vaccine. The sample holds a few counts of this clone. Its antigen is undetermined. Produced via immunoSEQ multiplex PCR; TCRdb's table is partial and in-frame only. This repertoire shows some 79,000 clones, around three quarters found once; its top ten account for less than 50%. The CDR3 totals 15 residues. The V gene lost 2 bases and the J gene lost 9 bases, with 18 bases spanning the gap. Germline V gene lookup returns CDR1 SGHRS and CDR2 YFSETQ. General study findings and limits: Among AZD1222 vaccinees, only six were seropositive at baseline. Only after the peak T cell response were repertoires sampled.

The sequencing used peripheral blood, collected 28 days after the second AZD1222 dose. This clonotype originated in an adult who received the AZD1222 COVID-19 vaccine. The chain links TRBV5-1 to TRBJ2-1, with D maybe TRBD2 (5 bases). The CDR3 protein is CASSLLREKVAEQFF. The DNA for the CDR3 is TGCGCCAGCAGCTTATTGAGGGAGAAAGTAGCTGAGCAGTTCTTC.